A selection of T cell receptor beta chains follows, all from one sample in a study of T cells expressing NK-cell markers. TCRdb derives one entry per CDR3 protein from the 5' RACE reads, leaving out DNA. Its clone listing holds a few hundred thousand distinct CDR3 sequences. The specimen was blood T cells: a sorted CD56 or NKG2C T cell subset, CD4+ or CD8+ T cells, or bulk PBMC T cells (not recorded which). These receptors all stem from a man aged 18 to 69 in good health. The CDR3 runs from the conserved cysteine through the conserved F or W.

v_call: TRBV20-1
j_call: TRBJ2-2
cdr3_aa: CSARPLLGTGELFF

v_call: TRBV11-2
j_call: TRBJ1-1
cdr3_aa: CASRFSVNTEAFF

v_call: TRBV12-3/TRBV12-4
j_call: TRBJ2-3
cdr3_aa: CASILQGTDTQYF

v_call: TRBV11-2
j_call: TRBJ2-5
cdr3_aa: CASTPLGGGAVETQYF

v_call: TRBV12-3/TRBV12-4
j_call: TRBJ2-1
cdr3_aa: CASKQREYNEQFF

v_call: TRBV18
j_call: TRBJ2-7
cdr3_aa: CASSPDGASSEQGAYEQYF

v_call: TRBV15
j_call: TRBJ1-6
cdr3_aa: CATSSVGTGNSPLHF

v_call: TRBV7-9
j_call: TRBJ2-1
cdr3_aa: CASSPTSGGDYNEQFF

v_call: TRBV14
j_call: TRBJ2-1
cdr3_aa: CASSQRRAASEQFF

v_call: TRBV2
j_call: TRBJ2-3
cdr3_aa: CASALRGVTDTQYF